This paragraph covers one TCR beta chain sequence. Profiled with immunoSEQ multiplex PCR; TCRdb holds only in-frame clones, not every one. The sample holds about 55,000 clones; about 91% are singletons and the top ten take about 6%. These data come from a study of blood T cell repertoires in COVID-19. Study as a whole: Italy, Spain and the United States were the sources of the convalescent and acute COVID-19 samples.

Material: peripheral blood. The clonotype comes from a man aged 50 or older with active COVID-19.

Here the CDR3 reads CASSQTRFASTDTQYF. DNA of the CDR3: TGTGCCAGCAGCCAAACGCGGTTCGCTAGCACAGATACGCAGTATTTT. The chain carries TRBV14 and TRBJ2-3; unclear D gene. Germline V CDR1 and CDR2: SGHDN, FVKESK. The CDR3 length is 16 residues. Deletions cut 2 bases from V and 0 bases from J, with 12 bases between.